Presented here are 5 T cell receptor beta chains from one specimen sequenced in a study of shared clonotypes between healthy human individuals. TCRdb keeps only in-frame clones here, not all; method: immunoSEQ multiplex PCR. Of approximately 1.5 million clones listed, roughly 98.5% are singletons. Specimen: naive CD4+ T cells sorted from blood. As to subset: CD45RA+ positively selected. All receptors derive from a man aged 25 to 45 in good health.

CDR3 sequence (DNA): TGTGCCACCCGAGGCGGGGCGTTCTCCGGGGAGCTGTTTTTT. It specifies CATRGGAFSGELFF. This chain joins TRBV27 and TRBJ2-2, with a tentative D call TRBD2 (6 bases). There are 14 residues in the CDR3. Deletions cut 10 bases from V and 6 bases from J, with 18 bases between. Germline loops: CDR1 MNHEY, CDR2 SMNVEV (reference sequence).

This chain joins TRBV2 and TRBJ1-4, with TRBD1 identical over 11 bases. J gave up 7 bases and V 4 bases, and 5 bases lay outside the gene matches. Germline lookup yields CDR1 SNHLY and CDR2 FYNNEI. The CDR3 is 15 amino acids. The DNA of the CDR3 is TGTGCCAGCAGTGCCCCGGACAGGGGGCGTGAAAAACTGTTTTTT. It translates to CASSAPDRGREKLFF.

This clone was observed a single time. This rearrangement joins TRBV4-3 to TRBJ2-1; D remains ambiguous. Germline CDR1 reads LGHNA; CDR2 reads YSLEER. The CDR3 extends over 17 amino acids. V lost 1 base to trimming and J lost 2 bases, with 15 bases between them. The CDR3 DNA sequence: TGCGCCAGCAGCCAAGGACTCGAGACCGCTCCCTACAATGAGCAGTTCTTC. Translation: CASSQGLETAPYNEQFF.

This chain connects TRBV29-1 to TRBJ1-1, with TRBD1 identical over 7 bases. This CDR3 has 14 residues. Germline values: CDR1 SQVTM, CDR2 ANQGSEA. The ends lost 7 bases at V and 0 bases at J; junction bases unmatched: 8. As DNA, the CDR3 is TGCAGCGCCCATGAAGGGACAGTGAACACTGAAGCTTTCTTT. Its protein is CSAHEGTVNTEAFF.

The chain combines TRBV28 with TRBJ2-3; 8 nucleotides align to TRBD2. This CDR3 is built from 15 residues. Germline assignment: CDR1 MDHEN and CDR2 SYDVKM. Losses at the gene ends were 5 bases for V and 1 base for J; bases not matched to a gene: 5. CDR3 protein: CASSSGSEGTDTQYF. The CDR3 DNA follows: TGTGCCAGCAGTAGCGGGAGCGAAGGCACAGATACGCAGTATTTT.